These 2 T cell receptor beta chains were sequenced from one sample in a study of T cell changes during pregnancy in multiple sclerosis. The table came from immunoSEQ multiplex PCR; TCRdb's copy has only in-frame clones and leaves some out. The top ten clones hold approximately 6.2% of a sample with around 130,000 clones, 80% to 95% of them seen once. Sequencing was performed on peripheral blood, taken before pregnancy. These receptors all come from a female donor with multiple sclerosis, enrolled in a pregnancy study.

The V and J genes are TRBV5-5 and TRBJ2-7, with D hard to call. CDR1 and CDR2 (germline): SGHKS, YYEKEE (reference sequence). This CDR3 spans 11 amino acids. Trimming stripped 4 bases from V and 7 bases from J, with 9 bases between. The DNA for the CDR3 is TGTGCCAGCAGCCCCAGGTGGGAGCAGTACTTC. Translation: CASSPRWEQYF.

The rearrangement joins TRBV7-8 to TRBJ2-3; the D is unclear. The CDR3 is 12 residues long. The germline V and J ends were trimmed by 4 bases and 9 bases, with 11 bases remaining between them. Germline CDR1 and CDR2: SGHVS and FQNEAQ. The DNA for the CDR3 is TGTGCCAGCAGCTCAGCCTGGGCAACGCAGTATTTT. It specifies CASSSAWATQYF.